The next 17 T cell receptor beta chains were all read from a single sample in a study of early T cells in non-severe SARS-CoV-2 infection (dated by TCRdb to about 2021). To prepare the library, 5' RACE was applied. These reads were obtained on a NextSeq 500. TCRdb reran the public reads through fastp at Q25 and MiXCR, keeping productive beta chains. Identical CDR3 proteins give one entry, which carries the most common genes and DNA. In all, the sample holds about 28,000 distinct CDR3 sequences, and 5.7% of those were seen once. The ten largest clones add up to almost 6% of the sample. Sequencing was carried out using whole blood. These receptors originate from an adult who was a healthcare worker with PCR-confirmed SARS-CoV-2 infection or an uninfected control (not recorded which).

The chain has TRBV29-1 and TRBJ2-3, with 10 bases identical to TRBD2. The germline V gene has CDR1 SQVTM and CDR2 ANQGSEA. The junction had 1 base not matched to a gene; V was cut back by 8 bases and J by 2 bases. This CDR3 contains 12 residues. The CDR3 DNA is TGCAGCAGCGGGGGGGCCACAGATACGCAGTATTTT. This translates into CSSGGATDTQYF.

This clonotype has at least ten counts. The chain uses TRBV3-1 and TRBJ2-5; no clear D. CDR1 and CDR2 (germline): LGHDT, YNNKEL (reference sequence). This CDR3 region has 15 residues. Trimming pared 4 bases from V and 5 bases from J, leaving 17 bases between. The CDR3 bases are TGTGCCAGCAGCCTCCCAATTCCCCTTGGCGAGACCCAGTACTTC. This sequence encodes CASSLPIPLGETQYF.

This clonotype is termed medium-sized. The chain carries TRBV7-8 and TRBJ2-4; D gene uncertain. V dropped 5 bases and J dropped 0 bases, with 8 bases sitting between them. Germline-derived CDR1 and CDR2 are SGHVS and FQNEAQ. CDR3 length: 14 residues. In DNA, the CDR3 is TGTGCCAGCAGCCCGACGGAAGCCAAAAACATTCAGTACTTC. This codes for CASSPTEAKNIQYF.

This clonotype came up a few times. The chain uses TRBV7-8 and TRBJ2-3; D is unresolved. Trimming took off 5 bases at V and 0 bases at J, with 12 bases between the two ends. Looked up from germline, CDR1 is SGHVS and CDR2 is FQNEAQ. There are 15 residues in the CDR3. This CDR3 is CASSPTPESTDTQYF. The CDR3 DNA is TGTGCCAGCAGCCCCACTCCGGAGAGCACAGATACGCAGTATTTT.

The chain joins TRBV6-2 or TRBV6-3 to TRBJ1-1; 7 nucleotides match TRBD1. The CDR3 has 13 residues. Germline-derived CDR1 and CDR2 are MNHEY and SVGEGT. After removal of 0 bases from V and 6 bases from J, the junction contained 1 base not matched to a gene. The CDR3 spells CASSYSGQAEAFF. The CDR3 bases are TGTGCCAGCAGTTACTCCGGACAGGCTGAAGCTTTCTTT.

Many counts were recorded for this clonotype. The chain is built from TRBV6-1 and TRBJ2-5; D gene uncertain. The CDR3 extends over 13 amino acids. The V gene's germline CDR1 is MNHNS and CDR2 SASEGT. Trimming stripped 0 bases from V and 4 bases from J, with 6 bases between. The CDR3 loop reads CASSEADGETQYF. Written as DNA, the CDR3 is TGTGCCAGCAGTGAAGCGGACGGAGAGACCCAGTACTTC.

This clonotype was seen at least ten times. This chain joins TRBV7-2 and TRBJ1-1; 7 bases align to TRBD1. V was clipped by 7 bases and J by 3 bases; unmatched bases: 11. Germline CDR1 SGHTA, CDR2 FQGNSA. The CDR3 is made up of 15 amino acids. In nucleotides, the CDR3 is TGTGCCAGCACCACGGGGGCAGGGGGAGACACTGAAGCTTTCTTT. Translation: CASTTGAGGDTEAFF. The full variable domain, with the rest looked up from reference TRBV7-2 and TRBJ1-1, is GAGVSQSPSNKVTEKGKDVELRCDPISGHTALYWYRQSLGQGLEFLIYFQGNSAPDKSGLPSDRFSAERTGGSVSTLTIQRTQQEDSAVYLCASTTGAGGDTEAFFGQGTRLTVV.

CDR3 region: CASSLSQGVSIQYF. Here the CDR3 DNA reads TGCGCCAGCAGCTTGAGTCAGGGGGTCAGCATTCAGTACTTC. V gene TRBV5-1 combines with J gene TRBJ2-4; 7 bases line up with TRBD1. The germline CDR1 and CDR2 sequences are SGHRS and YFSETQ. CDR3 length equals 14 residues. The V and J ends lost 1 base and 9 bases, in that order; junction bases with no gene match: 7.

The rearrangement joins TRBV4-1 to TRBJ1-2; D gene ambiguous. The CDR3 sequence is 17 residues long. Germline V gene data show CDR1 as MGHRA and CDR2 as YSYEKL. With 1 base removed from V and 5 bases from J, the gap between germline ends came to 20 bases. Here the CDR3 reads CASSQGPGVGSIYGYTF. CDR3 in DNA: TGCGCCAGCAGCCAAGGCCCCGGGGTAGGAAGTATTTATGGCTACACCTTC.

As concerns this clonotype: A single base separates this from a much larger clone, so it may be a read error. This sequence joins TRBV4-2 and TRBJ2-7; no clear D gene. CDR1 is LGHNA and CDR2 is YNFKEQ in the germline V gene. V lost 4 bases and J 1 base, leaving 17 bases between the germline ends. The CDR3 covers 16 residues. This CDR3 is CASSPRRRATSYEQYF. Here the CDR3 DNA reads TGTGCCAGCAGCCCCCGTCGGCGCGCCACTTCCTACGAGCAGTACTTC.

This clonotype was seen at least ten times. The chain is built from TRBV29-1 and TRBJ2-7, with D uncertain. Germline V gene data show CDR1 as SQVTM and CDR2 as ANQGSEA. The length of the CDR3 is 13 residues. V dropped 2 bases and J dropped 0 bases, with 8 bases sitting between them. The chain's CDR3 is CSVESVSSYEQYF. DNA of the CDR3: TGCAGCGTTGAATCAGTAAGCTCCTACGAGCAGTACTTC.

This clonotype was counted ten times or more. CDR3 bases: TGCGCCAGCGGATCGACAGGGTTTAACTATGGCTACACCTTC. Amino acids: CASGSTGFNYGYTF. The chain carries TRBV5-1 and TRBJ1-2; TRBD1 matches at 7 bases. The length of the CDR3 is 14 residues. Unmatched junction bases numbered 7, after V lost 7 bases and J lost 1 base. Germline CDR1 SGHRS, CDR2 YFSETQ.

This clonotype has at least ten counts. This rearrangement joins TRBV18 to TRBJ2-3; D is ambiguous. Trimming removed 2 bases from V and 11 bases from J, with 14 bases in between. The CDR3 has 13 amino acids. Germline assignment: CDR1 KGHSH and CDR2 LQKENI. CDR3 in amino acids: CASSPVIDPGQYF. CDR3 coding DNA: TGTGCCAGCTCACCAGTGATAGATCCGGGGCAGTATTTT.

This clonotype was observed many times. The chain carries TRBV27 and TRBJ2-3; D is undetermined. The V gene lost 1 base and the J gene lost 8 bases, with 16 bases spanning the gap. CDR1 is MNHEY and CDR2 is SMNVEV in the germline V gene (reference sequence). CDR3 length equals 15 residues. CDR3 bases: TGTGCCAGCAGTTTATTCCCCTCTCCCGTGGGTACGCAGTATTTT. Translated, it gives CASSLFPSPVGTQYF.

In its sample, this clonotype was seen many times. This chain joins TRBV29-1 and TRBJ2-1, with D perhaps TRBD1 or TRBD2 (5 bases each). CDR3 length equals 14 residues. The ends were cut back, 0 bases at V and 7 bases at J, with 13 bases in the middle. Germline assignment: CDR1 SQVTM and CDR2 ANQGSEA. CDR3 in amino acids: CSVEEPGRRNEQFF. CDR3 nucleotides: TGCAGCGTTGAAGAGCCAGGGAGAAGGAATGAGCAGTTCTTC.

By proportion, this clonotype is medium-sized. The rearrangement uses TRBV24-1 and TRBJ2-3; TRBD1 is a possible D gene (5 bases). Per germline, CDR1 KGHDR and CDR2 SFDVKD. Trimming pared 7 bases from V and 3 bases from J, leaving 16 bases between. CDR3 size: 15 residues. The CDR3 DNA follows: TGTGCCACCAGCCTAGTTGGGGCTGGAACAGATACGCAGTATTTT. This codes for CATSLVGAGTDTQYF.

This chain links TRBV5-1 with TRBJ2-5, with 7 bases lining up with TRBD1. Germline trimming cut 4 bases from V and 2 bases from J; bases unmatched to any gene: 2. The CDR3 totals 13 residues. Germline lookup yields CDR1 SGHRS and CDR2 YFSETQ. The CDR3 loop reads CASSGTAQETQYF. The CDR3, as DNA: TGCGCCAGCAGCGGGACAGCACAAGAGACCCAGTACTTC.